This passage covers 26 T cell receptor beta chains from one sample sequenced in a study of cytomegalovirus exposure and HLA in healthy donors. The PCR made use of 60 Vbeta and 13 Jbeta primers. Some clones are missing from TCRdb's copy, which holds only in-frame ones; the method was immunoSEQ multiplex PCR. The sample has about 79,000 clones. What was sequenced was PBMCs. The receptor source for this set is a man younger than 45 in good health and CMV-seronegative.

This rearrangement joins TRBV5-1 to TRBJ1-5, with unresolved D. The germline CDR1 and CDR2 sequences are SGHRS and YFSETQ. This CDR3 is built from 12 residues. The V end was cut by 3 bases, the J end by 7 bases, with 8 bases between. CDR3: CASSYEGQPQHF. In nucleotides, the CDR3 is TGCGCCAGCAGCTACGAGGGCCAGCCCCAGCATTTT.

V gene TRBV9 combines with J gene TRBJ2-1; the match to TRBD1 covers 8 bases. Germline CDR1 and CDR2: SGDLS and YYNGEE. The CDR3 runs 14 residues. The ends lost 4 bases at V and 7 bases at J; junction bases unmatched: 7. The CDR3 sequence: CASSLRTGTNEQFF. The CDR3 nucleotides are TGTGCCAGCAGCCTACGGACAGGGACAAATGAGCAGTTCTTC.

The CDR3 reads CASSFIRQGRTEAFF. Written as DNA, the CDR3 is TGTGCCAGCAGCTTCATAAGACAGGGACGGACTGAAGCTTTCTTT. The chain links TRBV5-6 to TRBJ1-1; TRBD1 aligns across 7 bases. The J segment lost 5 bases and the V segment lost 2 bases, leaving 9 bases of the junction unmatched. Germline V gives CDR1 SGHDT, CDR2 YYEEEE. This CDR3 is built from 15 residues.

V usage is TRBV29-1 and J usage is TRBJ2-1; the match to TRBD2 covers 8 bases. The germline V gene encodes CDR1 SQVTM and CDR2 ANQGSEA. V was pared by 6 bases and J by 5 bases, with 9 bases of the junction left unmatched. CDR3 length: 14 residues. CDR3 in amino acids: CSVPSGLGDNEQFF. The CDR3 region has the DNA TGCAGCGTGCCCTCGGGACTAGGGGACAATGAGCAGTTCTTC.

V usage is TRBV6-5 and J usage is TRBJ2-7; D ambiguous. CDR1 is MNHEY and CDR2 is SVGAGI in the germline V gene. This CDR3 contains 13 residues. V shed 6 bases and J shed 0 bases, with 9 bases lying between them. CDR3: CASRIDTSYEQYF. In DNA form, the CDR3 reads TGTGCCAGCAGGATCGACACCTCCTACGAGCAGTACTTC.

The chain has TRBV2 and TRBJ2-7; 15 positions agree with TRBD2. This CDR3 region has 19 residues. Trimming cost V 2 bases and J 1 base; bases outside gene matches: 9. Germline V lookup: CDR1 SNHLY, CDR2 FYNNEI. The CDR3 spells CASSEIGLAGGSVSYEQYF. As DNA, the CDR3 is TGTGCCAGCAGTGAAATTGGACTAGCGGGAGGGAGTGTATCCTACGAGCAGTACTTC. The entire variable domain, with the rest obtained from reference TRBV2 and TRBJ2-7, is as follows: EPEVTQTPSHQVTQMGQEVILRCVPISNHLYFYWYRQILGQKVEFLVSFYNNEISEKSEIFDDQFSVERPDGSNFTLKIRSTKLEDSAMYFCASSEIGLAGGSVSYEQYFGPGTRLTVT.

The genes are TRBV6-1 and TRBJ1-3; D gene ambiguous. The V gene's germline CDR1 is MNHNS and CDR2 SASEGT. Trimming left V 5 bases short and J 3 bases short, with 11 bases between. The CDR3 sequence is 14 residues long. The CDR3 reads CASSWSGNGNTIYF. CDR3 DNA sequence: TGTGCCAGCAGTTGGTCGGGGAATGGAAACACCATATATTTT.

The chain recombines TRBV7-2 with TRBJ2-1; the D gene is possibly TRBD1 (5 bases). The germline V and J ends were trimmed by 1 base and 5 bases, with 9 bases remaining between them. The CDR3 length is 14 residues. In germline, CDR1 is SGHTA, CDR2 FQGNSA. DNA of the CDR3: TGTGCCAGCAGCTTAGTAGGACACAACAATGAGCAGTTCTTC. Its translation is CASSLVGHNNEQFF.

The V call is TRBV10-3, the J call TRBJ1-2; 7 nucleotides agree with TRBD1. Trimming removed 6 bases from V and 3 bases from J; junction bases left unmatched: 10. The CDR3 runs 15 residues. The germline V gene has CDR1 ENHRY and CDR2 SYGVKD. CDR3 protein: CAISDDRERHYGYTF. CDR3 DNA sequence: TGTGCCATCAGCGACGACAGGGAGAGACACTATGGCTACACCTTC.

The chain couples TRBV2 to TRBJ1-1; D uncertain. The CDR3 runs 15 residues. The germline V gene has CDR1 SNHLY and CDR2 FYNNEI. V was cut by 6 bases and J by 0 bases, with 14 bases left in between. The CDR3, as DNA: TGTGCCAGCAGCGGTCAGGCGAGCATGAACACTGAAGCTTTCTTT. Translated, it gives CASSGQASMNTEAFF. The full variable domain, completed using reference TRBV2 and TRBJ1-1, is EPEVTQTPSHQVTQMGQEVILRCVPISNHLYFYWYRQILGQKVEFLVSFYNNEISEKSEIFDDQFSVERPDGSNFTLKIRSTKLEDSAMYFCASSGQASMNTEAFFGQGTRLTVV.

The chain joins TRBV7-8 to TRBJ1-5, with 7 bases that match TRBD1. The V and J ends lost 6 bases and 5 bases, in that order; junction bases with no gene match: 4. The germline V gene encodes CDR1 SGHVS and CDR2 FQNEAQ. This CDR3 comprises 13 residues. CDR3 sequence (DNA): TGTGCCAGCAGTTTAACAGGGGATCAGCCCCAGCATTTT. Translated, it gives CASSLTGDQPQHF.

The chain uses TRBV6-5 and TRBJ1-1; no clear D. Germline assignment: CDR1 MNHEY and CDR2 SVGAGI. Trimming cost V 8 bases and J 3 bases, with 16 bases left between them. This CDR3 comprises 14 residues. This CDR3 reads CASRRSGGDTEAFF. DNA for the CDR3: TGTGCCAGCCGCCGTAGTGGCGGGGACACTGAAGCTTTCTTT.

The chain recombines TRBV7-8 with TRBJ1-2; TRBD1 agrees at 8 bases. The junction had 8 bases not matched to a gene; V was cut back by 8 bases and J by 6 bases. This CDR3 contains 13 residues. Germline CDR1 and CDR2: SGHVS and FQNEAQ. In DNA form, the CDR3 reads TGTGCCAGCCGACAGGGGAAGGGCCATGGCTACACCTTC. It yields the protein CASRQGKGHGYTF.

The V gene is TRBV7-3, the J gene TRBJ2-7; perhaps TRBD2 as D (5 bases). The V and J ends lost 4 bases and 0 bases respectively, with 10 bases between them. In germline, CDR1 is SGHTA, CDR2 FQGTGA. The CDR3 totals 14 residues. CDR3 nucleotide sequence: TGTGCCAGCAGCTCATCAGCGGACTCCTACGAGCAGTACTTC. It codes for CASSSSADSYEQYF.

The chain couples TRBV10-3 to TRBJ2-1, with TRBD1 matching over 8 bases. CDR3 size: 14 residues. From germline, CDR1 is ENHRY and CDR2 SYGVKD. V was clipped by 5 bases and J by 8 bases; unmatched bases: 8. DNA for the CDR3: TGTGCCATCAGTTGGGCCAGGGGGCCCGATGAGCAGTTCTTC. Translation: CAISWARGPDEQFF.

The V call is TRBV28, the J call TRBJ1-2, with 12 bases aligning to TRBD1. The CDR3 extends over 16 amino acids. Germline V gene sequence: CDR1 MDHEN, CDR2 SYDVKM. V shed 6 bases and J 7 bases; nucleotides not matched to a gene: 12. CDR3: CASSLGQGAIPFGYTF. DNA for the CDR3: TGTGCCAGCAGCTTGGGACAGGGGGCCATCCCATTTGGCTACACCTTC.

This chain joins TRBV28 and TRBJ1-3; perhaps TRBD1 as D (6 bases). From germline, CDR1 is MDHEN and CDR2 SYDVKM. Trimming left V 7 bases short and J 1 base short, with 14 bases between. The CDR3 is 15 amino acids. The CDR3 DNA reads TGTGCCAGCACCTTTGCCGGGACATCTGGAAACACCATATATTTT. Protein: CASTFAGTSGNTIYF.

The rearrangement uses TRBV11-2 and TRBJ2-7; TRBD2 matches at 9 bases. The length of the CDR3 is 14 residues. Germline CDR1 is SGHAT and CDR2 is FQNNGV. V gave up 3 bases and J gave up 1 base; unmatched junction bases: 1. The CDR3 bases are TGTGCCAGCAGCTTTAGCGGGAGTTCCTACGAGCAGTACTTC. Translating gives CASSFSGSSYEQYF.

The chain carries TRBV7-8 and TRBJ2-7; D ambiguous. The germline V and J ends were trimmed by 5 bases and 5 bases, with 13 bases remaining between them. The CDR3 contains 13 residues. The germline gives CDR1 SGHVS, CDR2 FQNEAQ. The DNA of the CDR3 is TGTGCCAGCAGCCCTCCGCGGTCGGACGAGCAGTACTTC. This codes for CASSPPRSDEQYF.

The chain is built from TRBV11-2 and TRBJ2-7; possible D gene TRBD1, 7 bases. The CDR3 extends over 16 amino acids. Between the trimmed V and J ends, which lost 1 base and 0 bases, there was a span of 13 bases. Germline CDR1 SGHAT, CDR2 FQNNGV. The chain's CDR3 is CASSLVSQGGSYEQYF. CDR3 DNA: TGTGCCAGCAGCTTAGTAAGCCAGGGGGGCTCCTACGAGCAGTACTTC.

The chain is built from TRBV18 and TRBJ1-5, with D perhaps TRBD1 (6 bases). Trimming shortened V by 8 bases and J by 3 bases, and 11 bases separated the two germline ends. Germline V gene data show CDR1 as KGHSH and CDR2 as LQKENI. This CDR3 spans 13 amino acids. Here the CDR3 DNA reads TGTGCCAGCCATGGACAGTACAATCAGCCCCAGCATTTT. Amino acid sequence: CASHGQYNQPQHF.

The chain is built from TRBV4-2 and TRBJ1-1; perhaps TRBD1 as D (6 bases). The V end was cut by 3 bases, the J end by 5 bases, with 10 bases between. Germline CDR1 and CDR2: LGHNA and YNFKEQ. The CDR3 is made up of 13 amino acids. CDR3 amino acids: CASSHQQGTEAFF. The DNA of the CDR3 is TGTGCCAGCAGCCACCAGCAGGGGACTGAAGCTTTCTTT.

The genes are TRBV4-3 and TRBJ2-3; weak D call: TRBD2 (5 bases). Germline CDR1 and CDR2: LGHNA and YSLEER. This CDR3 is 16 amino acids long. The V end was cut by 1 base, the J end by 0 bases, with 11 bases between. The CDR3 loop reads CASSQGPRRSTDTQYF. In DNA form, the CDR3 reads TGCGCCAGCAGCCAAGGACCCCGGAGGAGCACAGATACGCAGTATTTT.

The DNA for the CDR3 is TGTGCCATCAGTGAGACCTCAGGGGTAGGCTACACCTTC. Protein product: CAISETSGVGYTF. The chain carries TRBV10-3 and TRBJ1-2; perhaps TRBD1 as D (6 bases). Trimming cost V 2 bases and J 8 bases, with 12 bases left between them. Germline CDR1 and CDR2: ENHRY and SYGVKD. This CDR3 spans 13 amino acids.

V and J are TRBV6-1 and TRBJ2-7; 13 positions agree with TRBD2. The CDR3 loop spans 15 amino acids. The J segment lost 3 bases and the V segment lost 5 bases, leaving 4 bases of the junction unmatched. Germline V gene sequence: CDR1 MNHNS, CDR2 SASEGT. The DNA of the CDR3 is TGTGCCAGCAGTCGGGGACTAGCGGGAAACTACGAGCAGTACTTC. The encoded protein is CASSRGLAGNYEQYF.

The chain links TRBV9 to TRBJ2-7; D may be TRBD2 (7 bases). Germline V lookup: CDR1 SGDLS, CDR2 YYNGEE. The CDR3 contains 12 residues. The V and J ends lost 3 bases and 7 bases respectively, with 11 bases between them. The CDR3 coding sequence is TGTGCCAGCAGCGAACAGGGAGGGGAGCAGTACTTC. Protein sequence: CASSEQGGEQYF.